These T cell receptor beta chains were read from a single sample in a study of shared clonotypes between healthy human individuals. Clones were sequenced by immunoSEQ multiplex PCR, and TCRdb holds only the in-frame ones, with some missing. Of more than 500,000 clones in the sample, roughly 96% were seen once. The material sequenced was naive CD8+ T cells sorted from blood. The receptor set was obtained from a woman younger than 45 in good health. CDR3s leave out the opening cysteine and the closing phenylalanine or tryptophan.

v_call	j_call	cdr3_aa
TRBV29-1	TRBJ2-1	SSLEDEQF
TRBV9	TRBJ2-3	ASSVVSGDTQY
TRBV29-1	TRBJ2-2	SVEGVPNTGELF
TRBV5-6	TRBJ2-1	AGSLTSGDYNEQF
TRBV9	TRBJ2-1	ASSSGLAEYNEQF
TRBV29-1	TRBJ2-5	STDAGSDQETQY
TRBV9	TRBJ2-7	ASSVAAGTGGSYEQY
TRBV30	TRBJ2-3	AWSLVGTDTQY
TRBV5-6	TRBJ2-5	ASSFWAGREQETQY
TRBV30	TRBJ2-1	ASERDLYNEQF
TRBV29-1	TRBJ2-3	SDGSEDTQY
TRBV7-9	TRBJ2-3	ASSFPDTQY
TRBV6-5	TRBJ2-7	ASSYSDGHPYEQY
TRBV29-1	TRBJ2-7	SVEGVGTGSSYEQY
TRBV29-1	TRBJ1-4	SVGISAYRDKKLF
TRBV5-1	TRBJ1-2	ASSDRDGGYT
TRBV10-3	TRBJ1-2	AISDLQGANYGYT
TRBV28	TRBJ2-7	ASRTTGANYEQY
TRBV28	TRBJ1-5	ASSPPPLSNQPQH
TRBV7-7	TRBJ2-6	ASGPVAAYSGANVLT
TRBV7-9	TRBJ2-7	ASSLGSRPYEQY
TRBV9	TRBJ2-2	ASSVDSGELF
TRBV7-2	TRBJ1-1	ASSLRVSNTEAF
TRBV4-1	TRBJ2-4	ASSQDTGYEDLAKNIQY
TRBV29-1	TRBJ2-1	SVEDPAVSSYNEQF
TRBV28	TRBJ1-1	ASSLSGQTEAF
TRBV7-9	TRBJ2-4	ASRGFDRELAKNIQY
TRBV19	TRBJ2-6	ASSPTGAGGANVLT
TRBV9	TRBJ1-5	ASSLGVGYGQPQH
TRBV5-6	TRBJ1-1	ASSFMVGLNTEAF
TRBV4-1	TRBJ2-7	ASSLGPDYEQY
TRBV5-4	TRBJ2-1	ASSPDSYNEQF
TRBV9	TRBJ2-7	ASSGDNSYEQY
TRBV28	TRBJ2-7	ASRALLAGDEQY
TRBV6-6	TRBJ1-5	ASSQTGGTNQPQH
TRBV19	TRBJ1-1	ASSPDDAGGTEAF
TRBV9	TRBJ1-3	ASSLSGGSGNTIY